The 18 T cell receptor beta chains below all came from one sample that was sequenced in a study of Ad26.COV2.S vaccination and SARS-CoV-2 variants. The assay was immunoSEQ multiplex PCR, and TCRdb's table has in-frame clones only and misses some. This table holds 330,000 or so clones, under 90% found once. Treatment denoted: some 19 received Ad26.COV2.S at low or high dose, single or two shots; 5 received placebo; per-sample allocation not given. On day 63 after the first injection, vaccine and placebo recipients gave samples. The starting material was peripheral blood, obtained in a trial of Ad26.COV2.S vaccine versus placebo. These receptors were taken from a person between 18 and 59 years old who received the Ad26.COV2.S COVID-19 vaccine or a placebo.

This clone appeared a single time. This CDR3 reads CARSEPYRGAEINQPQHF. Here the CDR3 DNA reads TGCGCCCGATCCGAACCCTACAGGGGCGCTGAAATCAATCAGCCCCAGCATTTT. The J gene is TRBJ1-5, the V gene TRBV5-1; 7 bases are shared with TRBD1. The germline V gene encodes CDR1 SGHRS and CDR2 YFSETQ. V shed 10 bases and J 3 bases; nucleotides not matched to a gene: 22. This CDR3 comprises 18 residues.

The chain combines TRBV5-4 with TRBJ1-2; 7 nucleotides match TRBD1. Germline loops: CDR1 SGHNT, CDR2 YYREEE (reference sequence). Losses at the gene ends were 0 bases for V and 6 bases for J; bases not matched to a gene: 5. The CDR3 consists of 14 residues. This CDR3 is CASSLVGTEHGYTF. CDR3 nucleotides: TGTGCCAGCAGCTTGGTCGGGACAGAGCATGGCTACACCTTC.

V usage is TRBV30 and J usage is TRBJ2-5, with TRBD1 matching over 11 bases. Germline-derived CDR1 and CDR2 are GTSNPN and SVGIG (reference sequence). J gave up 5 bases and V 3 bases, and 2 bases lay outside the gene matches. This CDR3 has 13 amino acids. CDR3 bases: TGTGCCTGGAGGGACAGGGGGCAGGAGACCCAGTACTTC. It encodes CAWRDRGQETQYF.

The chain couples TRBV11-2 to TRBJ1-6; D call uncertain. Germline V gene data show CDR1 as SGHAT and CDR2 as FQNNGV. V lost 5 bases and J 2 bases, leaving 1 base between the germline ends. CDR3 length: 12 amino acids. The CDR3 loop is CASSTYNSPLHF. In nucleotides, the CDR3 is TGTGCCAGCAGCACCTATAATTCACCCCTCCACTTT.

The rearrangement links TRBV11-2 to TRBJ1-4; D is ambiguous. V was clipped by 0 bases and J by 4 bases, with 9 bases between them. The CDR3 runs to 15 residues. Germline V CDR1 and CDR2: SGHAT, FQNNGV. This CDR3 reads CASSLDLEGNEKLFF. For the CDR3, the DNA is TGTGCCAGCAGCTTAGATCTGGAGGGTAATGAAAAACTGTTTTTT.

The V call is TRBV14, the J call TRBJ2-5; TRBD2 might be the D (5 bases). Germline CDR1 and CDR2: SGHDN and FVKESK. V was trimmed by 0 bases and J by 9 bases, leaving 20 bases between them. The CDR3 extends over 16 amino acids. For the CDR3, the DNA is TGTGCCAGCAGCCAAGATGGAGGCCCGTGGCAAGTCTCCCAGTACTTC. This sequence encodes CASSQDGGPWQVSQYF.

On this clone itself: The junction departs from germline at one end; a sequencing error may be responsible. The gene calls are TRBV12-3 or TRBV12-4 and TRBJ1-2; the D gene is possibly TRBD1 (5 bases). The CDR3 runs 12 residues. The CDR3 DNA is TGTGCCAGCAGTTCGGACACATATGGCCACACCTTC. Translation: CASSSDTYGHTF.

The chain joins TRBV5-6 to TRBJ1-6; perhaps TRBD1 as D (5 bases). CDR1 is SGHDT and CDR2 is YYEEEE in the germline V gene. The CDR3 has 15 amino acids. V was shortened by 4 bases and J by 5 bases, with 13 bases between the two germline ends. CDR3 DNA sequence: TGTGCCAGCAGCCCAGCGGGGCGGAATAATTCACCCCTCCACTTT. Translated: CASSPAGRNNSPLHF.

The chain is built from TRBV3-1 (or the pseudogene TRBV3-2) and TRBJ2-2, with TRBD2 identical over 10 bases. Trimming cost V 1 base and J 4 bases; bases outside gene matches: 6. The V gene's germline CDR1 is LGHDT and CDR2 YNNKEL (reference sequence). The length of the CDR3 is 17 residues. The CDR3 DNA reads TGTGCCAGCAGCCAAGTCAGTCTAGCGGGAGTCACCGGGGAGCTGTTTTTT. It codes for CASSQVSLAGVTGELFF.

The rearrangement joins TRBV7-6 to TRBJ1-5, with 9 bases identical to TRBD1. V trimming: 5 bases; J trimming: 4 bases; junction bases outside the gene matches: 6. The CDR3 has 15 amino acids. Germline CDR1 SGHVS, CDR2 FNYEAQ. The CDR3 here is CASSDAQGANQPQHF. For the CDR3, the DNA is TGTGCCAGCAGCGATGCACAGGGGGCTAATCAGCCCCAGCATTTT.

The chain is built from TRBV7-9 and TRBJ2-1; no reliable D call. This CDR3 is built from 16 residues. Deletions cut 4 bases from V and 7 bases from J, with 20 bases between. The germline V gene has CDR1 SEHNR and CDR2 FQNEAQ (reference sequence). The CDR3 loop is CASSYLVFWALNEQFF. DNA of the CDR3: TGTGCCAGCAGCTACCTGGTGTTCTGGGCCCTGAATGAGCAGTTCTTC.

The chain joins TRBV28 to TRBJ1-6; D is unresolved. With 5 bases removed from V and 12 bases from J, the gap between germline ends came to 11 bases. The CDR3 totals 12 residues. In germline, CDR1 is MDHEN, CDR2 SYDVKM. The CDR3 nucleotides read TGTGCCAGCAGTGGGGAACTCCTACCCCTCCACTTT. It codes for CASSGELLPLHF. The full variable domain, in which reference TRBV28 and TRBJ1-6 provide the parts outside the CDR3, is DVKVTQSSRYLVKRTGEKVFLECVQDMDHENMFWYRQDPGLGLRLIYFSYDVKMKEKGDIPEGYSVSREKKERFSLILESASTNQTSMYLCASSGELLPLHFGNGTRLTVT.

The V call is TRBV6-5, the J call TRBJ1-3, with unresolved D. Between the trimmed V and J ends, which lost 2 bases and 2 bases, there was a span of 7 bases. The CDR3 sequence is 14 residues long. Germline V gives CDR1 MNHEY, CDR2 SVGAGI. The CDR3: CASSYRVPGNTIYF. The CDR3 DNA is TGTGCCAGCAGTTACAGGGTCCCTGGAAACACCATATATTTT.

This chain uses TRBV6-6 with TRBJ2-1; TRBD2 agrees at 7 bases. V gave up 5 bases and J gave up 12 bases; unmatched junction bases: 7. This CDR3 contains 12 residues. The germline gives CDR1 MNHNY, CDR2 SVGAGI (reference sequence). Here the CDR3 reads CASSPDGGWQFF. CDR3 coding DNA: TGTGCCAGCAGTCCGGACGGGGGGTGGCAGTTCTTC.

The chain recombines TRBV3-1 (or the pseudogene TRBV3-2) with TRBJ1-2, with TRBD1 as a possible D gene (5 bases). This CDR3 is built from 14 residues. Germline values: CDR1 LGHDT, CDR2 YNNKEL (reference sequence). Trimming removed 0 bases at V and 2 bases at J, with 7 bases between. The DNA of the CDR3 is TGTGCCAGCAGCCAAGAGGGGGAGAACTATGGCTACACCTTC. Translation: CASSQEGENYGYTF.

The chain is built from TRBV7-6 and TRBJ2-7, with TRBD1 matching over 7 bases. The CDR3 runs 14 residues. The germline CDR1 and CDR2 sequences are SGHVS and FNYEAQ. V dropped 4 bases and J dropped 3; count of bases not matched to a gene: 6. CDR3: CASSSTGDLYEQYF. The CDR3 region has the DNA TGTGCCAGCAGCTCCACAGGGGACCTCTACGAGCAGTACTTC.

The chain is built from TRBV7-2 and TRBJ2-2, with 9 bases aligning to TRBD2. Germline lookup yields CDR1 SGHTA and CDR2 FQGNSA. CDR3 length: 16 residues. V shed 1 base, J shed 5 bases, and the junction held 5 bases outside the gene matches. CDR3 loop: CASSLGTLAGTGELFF. The CDR3 nucleotides read TGTGCCAGCAGCTTAGGTACCCTAGCGGGGACCGGGGAGCTGTTTTTT.

The V gene is TRBV11-2, the J gene TRBJ1-1; the D is unclear. The CDR3 has 12 residues. From germline, CDR1 is SGHAT and CDR2 FQNNGV. The V and J ends lost 1 base and 7 bases respectively, with 7 bases between them. CDR3 region: CASSLVLDEAFF. CDR3 DNA sequence: TGTGCCAGCAGCTTAGTGTTGGATGAAGCTTTCTTT.